The 29 T cell receptor beta chains given below trace back to one sample, sequenced in a study of CD8+ T cells in alopecia areata. cDNA prepared by RNA extraction and subsequent reverse transcription served as the template for sequencing. Sequencing used immunoSEQ multiplex PCR; TCRdb keeps in-frame clones, though not all of them. The sample includes some 99,000 clones, under 70% of them seen just once. Treatment in this sample: oral pan-JAK inhibitor, 5-10 mg twice daily. The sample in question was CD8+ T cells sorted from blood, obtained at week 4, from a patient treated with tofacitinib. The receptors were sampled from a human donor with alopecia areata.

This clone was counted once. CDR3 loop: CSGGQGGDGEAFF. CDR3 DNA: TGCAGCGGGGGCCAGGGCGGTGATGGAGAAGCTTTCTTT. V gene TRBV29-1 combines with J gene TRBJ1-1, with D possibly being TRBD1 (5 bases). The germline V gene has CDR1 SQVTM and CDR2 ANQGSEA. The germline V and J ends were trimmed by 7 bases and 8 bases, with 20 bases remaining between them. This CDR3 comprises 13 residues.

This rearrangement joins TRBV4-1 to TRBJ2-5, with a weak D call TRBD1 (5 bases). Per germline, CDR1 MGHRA and CDR2 YSYEKL. The CDR3 runs to 13 residues. V lost 5 bases to trimming and J lost 4 bases, with 11 bases between them. The CDR3 sequence: CASSTRDGETQYF. The CDR3 nucleotides are TGCGCCAGCAGCACCAGGGATGGAGAGACCCAGTACTTC.

V usage is TRBV28 and J usage is TRBJ2-7; a weak D match, TRBD1 (5 bases). The length of the CDR3 is 13 residues. Germline loops: CDR1 MDHEN, CDR2 SYDVKM. Trimming took off 3 bases at V and 0 bases at J, with 6 bases between the two ends. The DNA of the CDR3 is TGTGCCAGCAGTTTCGACAGCTCCTACGAGCAGTACTTC. This gives the protein CASSFDSSYEQYF.

This clone was recorded a few times. The chain links TRBV30 to TRBJ2-7, with TRBD1 matching over 9 bases. The ends lost 1 base at V and 4 bases at J; junction bases unmatched: 5. This CDR3 has 14 amino acids. Germline loops: CDR1 GTSNPN, CDR2 SVGIG (reference sequence). This chain's CDR3 is CAWSAGQGGYEQYF. The CDR3 region has the DNA TGTGCCTGGAGTGCGGGACAGGGAGGGTACGAGCAGTACTTC. Full variable domain (outside the CDR3, taken from reference TRBV30 and TRBJ2-7): SQTIHQWPATLVQPVGSPLSLECTVEGTSNPNLYWYRQAAGRGLQLLFYSVGIGQISSEVPQNLSASRPQDRQFILSSKKLLLSDSGFYLCAWSAGQGGYEQYFGPGTRLTVT.

This sequence joins TRBV7-3 and TRBJ2-3; D might be TRBD1 (5 bases). V was shortened by 5 bases and J by 1 base, with 13 bases between the two germline ends. The CDR3 runs 15 residues. Germline values: CDR1 SGHTA, CDR2 FQGTGA. CDR3 region: CASSPSGFGTDTQYF. For the CDR3, the DNA is TGTGCCAGCAGCCCCTCAGGGTTCGGCACAGATACGCAGTATTTT. The whole variable domain, filled in from reference TRBV7-3 and TRBJ2-3, reads GAGVSQTPSNKVTEKGKYVELRCDPISGHTALYWYRQSLGQGPEFLIYFQGTGAADDSGLPNDRFFAVRPEGSVSTLKIQRTERGDSAVYLCASSPSGFGTDTQYFGPGTRLTVL.

J is TRBJ2-1 and V is TRBV4-3, with 9 bases lining up with TRBD2. The CDR3 contains 16 residues. The V gene's germline CDR1 is LGHNA and CDR2 YSLEER. V lost 0 bases, J lost 6 bases, and 6 bases stayed unmatched. CDR3: CASSQDRIAGVNEQFF. The DNA for the CDR3 is TGCGCCAGCAGCCAAGATCGGATAGCGGGGGTCAATGAGCAGTTCTTC.

This chain joins TRBV5-1 and TRBJ2-7, with 9 nucleotides matching TRBD1. The CDR3 totals 16 residues. V lost 0 bases to trimming and J lost 6 bases; unmatched junction nucleotides: 10. The germline V gene has CDR1 SGHRS and CDR2 YFSETQ. CDR3 sequence: CASSLDSPLDRGEQYF. The DNA of the CDR3 is TGCGCCAGCAGCTTGGACAGCCCCTTGGACAGGGGCGAGCAGTACTTC.

This chain connects TRBV5-6 to TRBJ2-3; 7 bases line up with TRBD2. The germline gives CDR1 SGHDT, CDR2 YYEEEE. The J segment lost 4 bases and the V segment lost 2 bases, leaving 4 bases of the junction unmatched. The CDR3 sequence is 14 residues long. The CDR3 DNA sequence: TGTGCCAGCAGCTTAGGCGGGAGCGCAGATACGCAGTATTTT. This translates into CASSLGGSADTQYF.

The rearrangement uses TRBV6-5 and TRBJ1-1; D uncertain. The germline gives CDR1 MNHEY, CDR2 SVGAGI. V was pared by 2 bases and J by 1 base, with 8 bases between. This CDR3 is built from 14 residues. The CDR3 spells CASSYRPPNTEAFF. DNA for the CDR3: TGTGCCAGCAGTTACAGGCCTCCGAACACTGAAGCTTTCTTT.

The rearrangement joins TRBV29-1 to TRBJ2-7; D might be TRBD2 (5 bases). The CDR3 sequence is 10 residues long. V shed 7 bases and J shed 6 bases, with 10 bases lying between them. Germline V lookup: CDR1 SQVTM, CDR2 ANQGSEA. CDR3 loop: CSAEEGEQYF. The CDR3 bases are TGCAGCGCAGAAGAGGGCGAGCAGTACTTC.

A few counts support this clone. The chain combines TRBV7-7 with TRBJ1-1, with no clear D. The CDR3 is 13 residues long. The V gene's germline CDR1 is SSHAT and CDR2 FNYEAQ (reference sequence). The V gene lost 0 bases and the J gene lost 3 bases, with 5 bases spanning the gap. The CDR3 region has the DNA TGTGCCAGCAGCTTAGCGTGGTACACTGAAGCTTTCTTT. This sequence encodes CASSLAWYTEAFF.

The rearrangement links TRBV2 to TRBJ2-7; TRBD1 matches 9 bases. V gave up 3 bases and J gave up 0 bases; unmatched junction bases: 3. From germline, CDR1 is SNHLY and CDR2 FYNNEI. The CDR3 consists of 15 residues. CDR3 protein: CASSDPGQGSYEQYF. The CDR3, as DNA: TGTGCCAGCAGTGATCCGGGACAGGGCTCCTACGAGCAGTACTTC. Supplemented by reference TRBV2 and TRBJ2-7, the full variable domain reads EPEVTQTPSHQVTQMGQEVILRCVPISNHLYFYWYRQILGQKVEFLVSFYNNEISEKSEIFDDQFSVERPDGSNFTLKIRSTKLEDSAMYFCASSDPGQGSYEQYFGPGTRLTVT.

This clone was recorded once. J is TRBJ2-1 and V is TRBV4-1; the D is unclear. The germline V gene encodes CDR1 MGHRA and CDR2 YSYEKL. V was trimmed by 3 bases and J by 0 bases, leaving 9 bases between them. The CDR3 has 15 amino acids. For the CDR3, the DNA is TGCGCCAGCAGCCACCCTCCAAGCTCCTACAATGAGCAGTTCTTC. As protein: CASSHPPSSYNEQFF.

The chain employs TRBV7-9 and TRBJ2-3, with 9 bases matching TRBD2. CDR3 length: 15 amino acids. Unmatched junction bases numbered 5, after V lost 5 bases and J lost 2 bases. Germline-derived CDR1 and CDR2 are SEHNR and FQNEAQ (reference sequence). CDR3 bases: TGTGCCAGCAGCCCCCGGACTAGCGACACAGATACGCAGTATTTT. It specifies CASSPRTSDTDTQYF.

V usage is TRBV7-8 and J usage is TRBJ2-5; D remains unclear. CDR1 SGHVS and CDR2 FQNEAQ come from the germline V gene. The CDR3 is 15 amino acids. V was cut by 5 bases and J by 2 bases, with 15 bases left in between. The CDR3 sequence: CASSPTHSEQETQYF. DNA of the CDR3: TGTGCCAGCAGCCCCACTCATTCCGAACAAGAGACCCAGTACTTC. Variable domain in full (rest from reference TRBV7-8 and TRBJ2-5): GAGVSQSPRYKVAKRGQDVALRCDPISGHVSLFWYQQALGQGPEFLTYFQNEAQLDKSGLPSDRFFAERPEGSVSTLKIQRTQQEDSAVYLCASSPTHSEQETQYFGPGTRLLVL.

Only one count was recorded for this clone. This chain uses TRBV7-6 with TRBJ1-2; 8 positions agree with TRBD1. Trimming at V came to 5 bases and at J to 6 bases, leaving 11 bases not matched to a gene. The CDR3 has 15 residues. The germline V gene has CDR1 SGHVS and CDR2 FNYEAQ. CDR3 amino acids: CASSPRTDRVDGYTF. DNA for the CDR3: TGTGCCAGCAGCCCCCGGACGGACAGGGTGGATGGCTACACCTTC.

This clone was seen more than once but under ten times. The rearrangement links TRBV7-9 to TRBJ1-6, with D possibly matching TRBD1 (6 bases). The CDR3 runs to 15 residues. Deletions cut 4 bases from V and 10 bases from J, with 17 bases between. Germline assignment: CDR1 SEHNR and CDR2 FQNEAQ (reference sequence). This CDR3 reads CASSSADSWGSPLHF. The CDR3, as DNA: TGTGCCAGCAGCTCGGCGGACAGCTGGGGGTCACCCCTCCACTTT.

V and J are TRBV15 and TRBJ2-1; D call uncertain. CDR1 is LNHNV, CDR2 YYDKDF, per germline (reference sequence). The CDR3 loop spans 16 amino acids. Deletions cut 0 bases from V and 3 bases from J, with 12 bases between. CDR3 sequence reads: CATSRDRARNYNEQFF. The CDR3 bases are TGTGCCACCAGCAGAGATCGGGCTAGAAACTACAATGAGCAGTTCTTC.

The rearrangement joins TRBV27 to TRBJ1-5; D is uncertain. Germline V lookup: CDR1 MNHEY, CDR2 SMNVEV (reference sequence). The CDR3 has 14 residues. Trimming left V 3 bases short and J 5 bases short, with 11 bases between. The CDR3 DNA reads as TGTGCCAGCAGTTTGGATCCCCTTTATCAGCCCCAGCATTTT. This gives the protein CASSLDPLYQPQHF.

This rearrangement joins TRBV7-9 to TRBJ2-5; D might be TRBD1 (6 bases). Trimming stripped 4 bases from V and 5 bases from J, with 17 bases between. The V gene's germline CDR1 is SEHNR and CDR2 FQNEAQ (reference sequence). The CDR3 contains 15 residues. The CDR3 bases are TGTGCCAGCAGCTCTCGACAGGATGCGACGGAGACCCAGTACTTC. Translated, it gives CASSSRQDATETQYF.

The chain has TRBV29-1 and TRBJ2-3; no clear D gene. Looked up from germline, CDR1 is SQVTM and CDR2 is ANQGSEA. V lost 6 bases, J lost 0 bases, and 13 bases lay in between. The length of the CDR3 is 14 residues. DNA of the CDR3: TGCAGCGTCGCCCCAGGCTCTAGCACAGATACGCAGTATTTT. Protein: CSVAPGSSTDTQYF.

In this sample, this clone turned up a few times. The chain joins TRBV5-8 to TRBJ1-2; D is perhaps TRBD1 (5 bases). Germline loops: CDR1 SGHTS, CDR2 YDEGEE. CDR3 length equals 13 residues. The germline V and J ends were trimmed by 4 bases and 6 bases, with 13 bases remaining between them. Written as DNA, the CDR3 is TGTGCCAGCAGCCAAGGGGAGAGGAATGGCTACACCTTC. Translation gives CASSQGERNGYTF.

The chain is built from TRBV27 and TRBJ1-2, with 9 bases that match TRBD1. Per the germline V gene, CDR1 is MNHEY and CDR2 is SMNVEV (reference sequence). This CDR3 comprises 15 residues. The J segment lost 7 bases and the V segment lost 0 bases, leaving 6 bases of the junction unmatched. The CDR3 nucleotides are TGTGCCAGCAGTTTATCGATGGGACAGGGAAGTGGCTACACCTTC. Protein: CASSLSMGQGSGYTF.

This chain links TRBV6-5 with TRBJ2-3, with 8 bases aligning to TRBD2. V was clipped by 4 bases and J by 4 bases; unmatched bases: 7. Germline CDR1 reads MNHEY; CDR2 reads SVGAGI. The CDR3 is 15 amino acids. CDR3 coding DNA: TGTGCCAGCAGTTTTCGAGCGGGGGTGCCAGATACGCAGTATTTT. It yields the protein CASSFRAGVPDTQYF.

The chain carries TRBV5-1 and TRBJ2-1; D not resolved. From germline, CDR1 is SGHRS and CDR2 YFSETQ. V was clipped by 0 bases and J by 6 bases, with 7 bases between them. This CDR3 has 13 residues. CDR3 nucleotide sequence: TGCGCCAGCAGCTTGGACTTCTCCAATGAGCAGTTCTTC. It yields the protein CASSLDFSNEQFF.

This clone was seen a handful of times. The chain employs TRBV7-9 and TRBJ1-5, with D possibly TRBD1 on 5 matching bases. Trimming removed 6 bases at V and 2 bases at J, with 11 bases between. Germline CDR1 is SEHNR and CDR2 is FQNEAQ (reference sequence). The CDR3 is 14 amino acids. The CDR3 sequence is CASSRGLGNQPQHF. For the CDR3, the DNA is TGTGCCAGCAGTCGGGGGTTGGGCAATCAGCCCCAGCATTTT.

This clone was seen repeatedly, ten times or more. V is TRBV27 and J is TRBJ1-5, with 7 bases fitting TRBD1. Unmatched junction bases numbered 5, after V lost 5 bases and J lost 1 base. Per the germline V gene, CDR1 is MNHEY and CDR2 is SMNVEV (reference sequence). The CDR3 is 15 amino acids. DNA for the CDR3: TGTGCCAGCAGTATGGGACAGCCCAGCAATCAGCCCCAGCATTTT. Translation gives CASSMGQPSNQPQHF.

This clone was counted between two and nine times. The J gene is TRBJ2-3, the V gene TRBV4-3; possibly TRBD1 for D (5 bases). Trimming took 0 bases from V and 2 from J, leaving 15 bases between them. This CDR3 region has 17 residues. Germline CDR1 and CDR2: LGHNA and YSLEER. The CDR3 nucleotides read TGCGCCAGCAGCCAAGATTTGGGCAGGGATAACACAGATACGCAGTATTTT. Amino acids: CASSQDLGRDNTDTQYF.

The chain uses TRBV11-2 and TRBJ2-1, with D unclear. The V gene lost 11 bases and the J gene lost 1 base, with 6 bases spanning the gap. CDR1 is SGHAT and CDR2 is FQNNGV in the germline V gene. CDR3 length equals 11 residues. The CDR3 sequence is CAVMSYNEQFF. For the CDR3, the DNA is TGTGCCGTCATGTCCTACAATGAGCAGTTCTTC.